A single sample gave rise to the 29 T cell receptor beta chains below, sequenced in a study of control samples from healthy donors and cancer patients. Sequencing used immunoSEQ multiplex PCR; TCRdb keeps in-frame clones, though not all of them. The table has about 89,000 clones, approximately 86% seen once. The specimen sequenced was blood. These receptors originate from a man aged 30-40 years in good health.

The chain couples TRBV10-1 to TRBJ1-1; no reliable D call. Trimming shortened V by 7 bases and J by 1 base, and 13 bases separated the two germline ends. In germline, CDR1 is WNHNN, CDR2 SYGVQD (reference sequence). This CDR3 is built from 14 residues. The DNA of the CDR3 is TGCGCCAGCATCCAGCCCTCAAGGAACACTGAAGCTTTCTTT. Amino acid sequence: CASIQPSRNTEAFF.

This clone was observed once. The rearrangement links TRBV3-1 (or the pseudogene TRBV3-2) to TRBJ2-7, with D possibly TRBD1 on 5 matching bases. Trimming shortened V by 0 bases and J by 4 bases, and 13 bases separated the two germline ends. This CDR3 has 15 residues. Germline-derived CDR1 and CDR2 are LGHDT and YNNKEL (reference sequence). The CDR3 loop is CASSQEVGARYEQYF. The CDR3 DNA is TGTGCCAGCAGCCAAGAGGTAGGGGCGCGGTACGAGCAGTACTTC.

The chain links TRBV5-4 to TRBJ2-1; D call uncertain. The CDR3 spans 13 residues. From germline, CDR1 is SGHNT and CDR2 YYREEE (reference sequence). The V end was cut by 4 bases, the J end by 5 bases, with 10 bases between. CDR3 sequence reads: CASSAIVDNEQFF. The CDR3 coding sequence is TGTGCCAGCAGCGCCATAGTGGACAATGAGCAGTTCTTC.

V is TRBV27 and J is TRBJ2-6; D may be TRBD1 (6 bases). Germline CDR1 MNHEY, CDR2 SMNVEV (reference sequence). V was cut by 5 bases and J by 4 bases, with 18 bases left in between. This CDR3 has 17 amino acids. The DNA for the CDR3 is TGTGCCAGCAGTCCCCTCACCACAGGGCACGGGGCCAACGTCCTGACTTTC. Its translation is CASSPLTTGHGANVLTF.

The chain carries TRBV28 and TRBJ2-3, with TRBD2 matching over 7 bases. The CDR3 is 14 residues long. The V gene's germline CDR1 is MDHEN and CDR2 SYDVKM. The J segment lost 4 bases and the V segment lost 7 bases, leaving 8 bases of the junction unmatched. CDR3 sequence: CASNSGGEADTQYF. Here the CDR3 DNA reads TGTGCCAGCAATTCGGGGGGAGAAGCAGATACGCAGTATTTT.

This chain uses TRBV4-1 with TRBJ2-1; 12 bases map to TRBD2. Germline-derived CDR1 and CDR2 are MGHRA and YSYEKL. V lost 4 bases and J lost 2; bases outside the gene matches: 6. This CDR3 spans 17 amino acids. In nucleotides, the CDR3 is TGCGCCAGCAGCCCCCGACTAGCGGGGGCACCCTACAATGAGCAGTTCTTC. As protein: CASSPRLAGAPYNEQFF.

The V gene is TRBV30, the J gene TRBJ2-1; 9 bases are shared with TRBD2. The CDR3 sequence is 14 residues long. Trimming cost V 2 bases and J 4 bases; bases outside gene matches: 3. From germline, CDR1 is GTSNPN and CDR2 SVGIG (reference sequence). The chain's CDR3 is CAWSFAGGYNEQFF. In nucleotides, the CDR3 is TGTGCCTGGAGTTTCGCGGGGGGGTACAATGAGCAGTTCTTC.

The rearrangement links TRBV5-4 to TRBJ2-1, with 8 bases fitting TRBD1. V was clipped by 0 bases and J by 3 bases; unmatched bases: 5. The CDR3 extends over 16 amino acids. CDR1 and CDR2 from the germline V gene are SGHNT and YYREEE (reference sequence). The CDR3 sequence is CASSLETGAFYNEQFF. For the CDR3, the DNA is TGTGCCAGCAGCTTGGAGACAGGGGCCTTCTACAATGAGCAGTTCTTC.

The V gene is TRBV5-8, the J gene TRBJ2-1; TRBD1 agrees at 7 bases. Germline V gene lookup returns CDR1 SGHTS and CDR2 YDEGEE. The CDR3 consists of 14 residues. V trimming: 4 bases; J trimming: 8 bases; junction bases outside the gene matches: 9. The CDR3 sequence is CASSQDRALDEQFF. The CDR3 DNA reads TGTGCCAGCAGCCAAGACAGGGCCTTAGATGAGCAGTTCTTC.

The chain employs TRBV28 and TRBJ1-5; weak D call: TRBD1 (6 bases). From germline, CDR1 is MDHEN and CDR2 SYDVKM. V lost 5 bases and J lost 5, with 16 bases in between. The CDR3 length is 15 residues. In DNA, the CDR3 is TGTGCCAGCAGTCCCGGACAGTCCAGCCATCAGCCCCAGCATTTT. It specifies CASSPGQSSHQPQHF.

The chain is built from TRBV15 and TRBJ1-2; D is ambiguous. The V and J ends lost 9 bases and 3 bases respectively, with 14 bases between them. Germline assignment: CDR1 LNHNV and CDR2 YYDKDF (reference sequence). The CDR3 runs 13 residues. The CDR3 protein is CATDDTRHYGYTF. The CDR3 nucleotides read TGTGCCACGGATGACACCCGGCACTATGGCTACACCTTC. The entire variable domain, with the rest obtained from reference TRBV15 and TRBJ1-2, is as follows: DAMVIQNPRYQVTQFGKPVTLSCSQTLNHNVMYWYQQKSSQAPKLLFHYYDKDFNNEADTPDNFQSRRPNTSFCFLDIRSPGLGDTAMYLCATDDTRHYGYTFGSGTRLTVV.

The sample holds a few counts of this clone. The rearrangement uses TRBV19 and TRBJ1-3; D is perhaps TRBD1 (5 bases). In germline, CDR1 is LNHDA, CDR2 SQIVND (reference sequence). The CDR3 runs to 14 residues. V was cut by 9 bases and J by 4 bases, with 16 bases left in between. This CDR3 reads CASHPWDGGNTIYF. DNA of the CDR3: TGTGCCAGCCACCCTTGGGACGGAGGAAACACCATATATTTT.

V usage is TRBV10-3 and J usage is TRBJ1-2, with D maybe TRBD1 (6 bases). Germline CDR1 ENHRY, CDR2 SYGVKD. The CDR3 consists of 15 residues. Trimming shortened V by 6 bases and J by 2 bases, and 16 bases separated the two germline ends. The DNA of the CDR3 is TGTGCCATCAGGGGGGGGCAGGACTCCAACTATGGCTACACCTTC. Translating it yields CAIRGGQDSNYGYTF.

This chain links TRBV29-1 with TRBJ1-4; TRBD1 matches at 11 bases. Germline lookup yields CDR1 SQVTM and CDR2 ANQGSEA. The CDR3 is 17 residues long. The V gene end was trimmed by 7 bases and the J gene end by 3 bases; junction bases not matched to a gene: 13. Here the CDR3 reads CSALPGQGARPNEKLFF. The CDR3 DNA is TGCAGCGCCTTACCTGGACAGGGGGCGAGGCCTAATGAAAAACTGTTTTTT.

The chain is built from TRBV7-9 and TRBJ1-4, with D perhaps TRBD1 (5 bases). V shed 5 bases and J shed 8 bases, with 18 bases lying between them. This CDR3 is 15 amino acids long. Germline CDR1 and CDR2: SEHNR and FQNEAQ (reference sequence). The CDR3 region is CASSLGPGGGEKLFF. In DNA form, the CDR3 reads TGTGCCAGCAGCCTGGGACCCGGGGGAGGGGAAAAACTGTTTTTT.

In DNA, the CDR3 is TGTGCCAGCAGCTCAGCGGGACAGCCCTTTCAAGAGACCCAGTACTTC. The encoded protein is CASSSAGQPFQETQYF. J is TRBJ2-5 and V is TRBV7-9, with D possibly called TRBD1 or TRBD2 (7 bases each). The CDR3 totals 16 residues. The germline CDR1 and CDR2 sequences are SEHNR and FQNEAQ (reference sequence). The V gene lost 4 bases and the J gene lost 2 bases, with 17 bases spanning the gap.

The chain is built from TRBV6-5 and TRBJ1-4; D is uncertain. Germline lookup yields CDR1 MNHEY and CDR2 SVGAGI. The germline V and J ends were trimmed by 5 bases and 7 bases, with 14 bases remaining between them. This CDR3 spans 14 amino acids. The CDR3 here is CASSPSKPSEKLFF. DNA for the CDR3: TGTGCCAGCAGTCCGTCCAAACCTTCTGAAAAACTGTTTTTT.

This rearrangement joins TRBV9 to TRBJ1-3; no clear D gene. CDR1 is SGDLS, CDR2 YYNGEE, per germline. The ends were cut back, 5 bases at V and 1 base at J, with 13 bases in the middle. The CDR3 runs to 15 residues. CDR3 amino acids: CASSIGVTSGNTIYF. CDR3 sequence (DNA): TGTGCCAGCAGTATCGGGGTTACATCTGGAAACACCATATATTTT.

V and J are TRBV6-5 and TRBJ2-7; possible D gene TRBD2, 6 bases. The germline V and J ends were trimmed by 5 bases and 6 bases, with 8 bases remaining between them. CDR3 length: 11 amino acids. Germline loops: CDR1 MNHEY, CDR2 SVGAGI. CDR3 sequence reads: CASSRLGEQYV. CDR3 DNA: TGTGCCAGCAGTCGACTAGGCGAGCAGTACGTC.

This chain joins TRBV3-1 (or the pseudogene TRBV3-2) and TRBJ1-5; D uncertain. CDR1 and CDR2 from the germline V gene are LGHDT and YNNKEL (reference sequence). This CDR3 has 15 residues. V was shortened by 2 bases and J by 1 base, with 9 bases between the two germline ends. This chain's CDR3 is CASSQTSRSNQPQHF. DNA of the CDR3: TGTGCCAGCAGCCAAACCAGTAGGAGCAATCAGCCCCAGCATTTT.

This rearrangement joins TRBV12-3 or TRBV12-4 to TRBJ1-3; D gene uncertain. V lost 3 bases to trimming and J lost 3 bases, with 3 bases between them. The CDR3 has 12 amino acids. This CDR3 is CASSLFGNTIYF. In DNA form, the CDR3 reads TGTGCCAGCAGTTTGTTTGGAAACACCATATATTTT.

This rearrangement joins TRBV30 to TRBJ2-7; TRBD1 or TRBD2 may be the D gene (6 bases each). Looked up from germline, CDR1 is GTSNPN and CDR2 is SVGIG (reference sequence). The CDR3 has 15 amino acids. V was trimmed by 0 bases and J by 7 bases, leaving 19 bases between them. CDR3 sequence reads: CAWSVGGLGAREQYF. The CDR3 coding sequence is TGTGCCTGGAGTGTAGGGGGACTGGGGGCAAGGGAGCAGTACTTC.

The rearrangement links TRBV30 to TRBJ1-2; D remains unclear. CDR1 and CDR2 from the germline V gene are GTSNPN and SVGIG (reference sequence). This CDR3 is 13 amino acids long. The V and J ends lost 5 bases and 4 bases respectively, with 14 bases between them. The CDR3 is CAWGKDIGYGYTF. CDR3 DNA sequence: TGTGCCTGGGGGAAAGACATAGGCTATGGCTACACCTTC.

The rearrangement uses TRBV18 and TRBJ1-2; TRBD1 is a possible D gene (5 bases). The germline V gene has CDR1 KGHSH and CDR2 LQKENI. The CDR3 has 12 residues. Trimming cost V 2 bases and J 5 bases, with 6 bases left between them. CDR3 sequence: CASSPDSYGYTF. The DNA of the CDR3 is TGTGCCAGCTCACCAGACAGTTATGGCTACACCTTC.

The genes are TRBV7-3 and TRBJ2-7; tentatively, D is TRBD2 (6 bases). Germline V gives CDR1 SGHTA, CDR2 FQGTGA. CDR3 length equals 15 residues. Trimming left V 0 bases short and J 0 bases short, with 9 bases between. CDR3 sequence (DNA): TGTGCCAGCAGCTTAACGGGAGGTAGCTCCTACGAGCAGTACTTC. It is translated as CASSLTGGSSYEQYF. Variable domain in full (rest from reference TRBV7-3 and TRBJ2-7): GAGVSQTPSNKVTEKGKYVELRCDPISGHTALYWYRQSLGQGPEFLIYFQGTGAADDSGLPNDRFFAVRPEGSVSTLKIQRTERGDSAVYLCASSLTGGSSYEQYFGPGTRLTVT.

The chain carries TRBV3-1 (or the pseudogene TRBV3-2) and TRBJ1-5; D ambiguous. Germline values: CDR1 LGHDT, CDR2 YNNKEL (reference sequence). V dropped 3 bases and J dropped 0 bases, with 0 bases sitting between them. CDR3 length: 12 amino acids. CDR3: CASSHSNQPQHF. The CDR3 coding sequence is TGTGCCAGCAGCCATAGCAATCAGCCCCAGCATTTT.

This chain uses TRBV7-9 with TRBJ1-3; TRBD1 is a possible D gene (5 bases). Germline assignment: CDR1 SEHNR and CDR2 FQNEAQ (reference sequence). V lost 5 bases and J lost 8, with 13 bases in between. The CDR3 spans 13 residues. The CDR3: CASSPWGEYTIYF. The CDR3 nucleotides are TGTGCCAGCAGCCCGTGGGGGGAATACACCATATATTTT.

This clone was seen once. In DNA, the CDR3 is TGCGCCAGCAGCGCCGACACTCAGAGATTCTCTGGAAACACCATATATTTT. This gives the protein CASSADTQRFSGNTIYF. V usage is TRBV5-1 and J usage is TRBJ1-3; D is undetermined. This CDR3 has 17 residues. Trimming took 4 bases from V and 0 from J, leaving 17 bases between them. Per the germline V gene, CDR1 is SGHRS and CDR2 is YFSETQ.

V usage is TRBV23-1 and J usage is TRBJ1-2; possibly TRBD1 for D (5 bases). TRBV23-1 is an ORF, and what it does is uncertain. The CDR3 has 16 residues. Trimming shortened V by 0 bases and J by 0 bases, and 11 bases separated the two germline ends. The CDR3 nucleotides are TGCGCCAGCAGTCAATCCTACAGGATTACTAACTATGGCTACACCTTC. It yields the protein CASSQSYRITNYGYTF.